Sequencing of this TCR beta chain was carried out in a study of cytotoxic CD8 clonotypes in ibrutinib-treated CLL. For the study at large: Sequenced samples delivered averages of 255,043 productive templates and 80,000 to 100,000 productive rearrangements. Study-wide points: Under treatment, the uncommon public clonotypes either contracted or remained stable. Age-matched healthy donor levels were exceeded by baseline clonality, which tracked circulating CD8+ T-cell counts.

The data were produced by immunoSEQ multiplex PCR, yet TCRdb's version contains in-frame clones alone and is incomplete. Of fewer than 200,000 clones in the sample, about 80% are singletons; the top ten hold about 4.9%. This clone was detected once. The antigen is unknown. This sample comprised PBMCs, obtained after 24 months of ibrutinib treatment. This clonotype originated in a human donor with chronic lymphocytic leukemia.

The CDR3 coding sequence is TGTGCCAGCAGCAGGGCCTGGAACACCCTGCCCCAGCATTTT. Protein product: CASSRAWNTLPQHF. The genes are TRBV6-5 and TRBJ1-5, with D tentatively TRBD1 (5 bases). With 6 bases removed from V and 9 bases from J, the gap between germline ends came to 18 bases. Germline V CDR1 and CDR2: MNHEY, SVGAGI. The CDR3 has 14 amino acids.